One and the same sample provided the 23 T cell receptor beta chains below, sequenced in a study of human T cells and chemical hapten exposure. MiXCR was run by TCRdb on the RACE reads, yielding one entry per CDR3 protein. The data show 350,000 to 400,000 distinct CDR3 sequences, 4.5% to 5.5% seen once. As to time point: pre-sensitization, week 0. Treatment of the sample: therapeutic diphenylcyclopropenone sensitization with weekly scalp DPC. This specimen was whole blood, taken in connection with sensitization to the hapten diphenylcyclopropenone (DPC). The receptors derive from a woman aged 45-60 years with alopecia areata. Some clones in this sample may be carry-over from other donors' samples.

In its sample, this clonotype was seen a few times. The chain is built from TRBV20-1 and TRBJ2-1, with TRBD2 matching 8 bases. The J segment lost 10 bases and the V segment lost 7 bases, leaving 12 bases of the junction unmatched. CDR3 size: 13 residues. From germline, CDR1 is DFQATT and CDR2 SNEGSKA (reference sequence). CDR3 residues: CSGRGGGYREQFF. Written as DNA, the CDR3 is TGCAGTGGACGGGGGGGCGGCTATCGGGAGCAGTTCTTC.

The rearrangement links TRBV6-6 to TRBJ1-5; a possible D gene is TRBD1 (5 bases). The germline V gene encodes CDR1 MNHNY and CDR2 SVGAGI (reference sequence). V lost 8 bases and J lost 5, with 13 bases in between. This CDR3 comprises 13 residues. CDR3 protein: CASGTPEDQPQHF. For the CDR3, the DNA is TGTGCCAGCGGGACCCCCGAAGATCAGCCCCAGCATTTT.

A few counts support this clonotype. The rearrangement links TRBV3-1 to TRBJ2-1; TRBD2 matches at 8 bases. V lost 1 base and J lost 7; bases outside the gene matches: 6. The CDR3 spans 15 residues. The germline CDR1 and CDR2 sequences are LGHDT and YNNKEL (reference sequence). The CDR3 DNA reads TGTGCCAGCAGCCAAGCGTCGCGGGGGGCGAATGAGCAGTTCTTC. Translated, it gives CASSQASRGANEQFF.

This clonotype was counted between two and nine times. The chain links TRBV2 to TRBJ1-2, with a possible D match to TRBD1 (6 bases). There are 15 residues in the CDR3. CDR1 is SNHLY and CDR2 is FYNNEI in the germline V gene. V was trimmed by 6 bases and J by 1 base, leaving 15 bases between them. This CDR3 is CASRGLQGLNYGYTF. CDR3 DNA: TGTGCCAGCAGGGGGCTACAGGGCCTTAACTATGGCTACACCTTC. The complete variable domain, with remaining parts taken from reference TRBV2 and TRBJ1-2, reads EPEVTQTPSHQVTQMGQEVILRCVPISNHLYFYWYRQILGQKVEFLVSFYNNEISEKSEIFDDQFSVERPDGSNFTLKIRSTKLEDSAMYFCASRGLQGLNYGYTFGSGTRLTVV.

This clonotype showed up many times. The chain recombines TRBV5-5 with TRBJ1-1; 9 nucleotides line up with TRBD1. The V gene's germline CDR1 is SGHKS and CDR2 YYEKEE (reference sequence). The CDR3 length is 17 residues. V was pared by 1 base and J by 0 bases, with 7 bases of the junction left unmatched. CDR3 region: CASSLRRQGELNTEAFF. As DNA, the CDR3 is TGTGCCAGCAGCTTGCGCCGACAGGGGGAATTGAACACTGAAGCTTTCTTT.

In its sample, this clonotype was seen many times. The rearrangement links TRBV18 to TRBJ1-1, with D possibly being TRBD1 (5 bases). The CDR3 length is 13 residues. In germline, CDR1 is KGHSH, CDR2 LQKENI. V was trimmed by 3 bases and J by 3 bases, leaving 8 bases between them. DNA for the CDR3: TGTGCCAGCTCACCCCGAGGGGACACTGAAGCTTTCTTT. Its protein product is CASSPRGDTEAFF.

In its sample, this clonotype was seen a few times. The chain uses TRBV12-5 and TRBJ1-2, with a tentative D call TRBD1 (6 bases). Per the germline V gene, CDR1 is LGHNT and CDR2 is FRNRAP. The CDR3 is 16 residues long. Trimming stripped 5 bases from V and 2 bases from J, with 18 bases between. Here the CDR3 reads CASGAPGAGINYGYTF. In DNA, the CDR3 is TGTGCTAGTGGTGCCCCAGGGGCCGGCATAAACTATGGCTACACCTTC.

This clonotype occurred many times. This chain connects TRBV9 to TRBJ1-2; 7 bases align to TRBD1. The V and J ends lost 2 bases and 4 bases, in that order; junction bases with no gene match: 2. Germline CDR1 is SGDLS and CDR2 is YYNGEE. The CDR3 sequence is 13 residues long. The CDR3 sequence: CASSVGQSYGYTF. As DNA, the CDR3 is TGTGCCAGCAGCGTGGGACAGAGCTATGGCTACACCTTC.

The sample holds a few counts of this clonotype. V gene TRBV12-5 combines with J gene TRBJ1-1; possibly TRBD1 for D (6 bases). CDR1 is LGHNT, CDR2 FRNRAP, per germline. V was cut by 0 bases and J by 1 base, with 12 bases left in between. The CDR3 length is 16 residues. The CDR3 DNA is TGTGCTAGTGGTTTGGTACCGGCAGGGGCGAACACTGAAGCTTTCTTT. Amino acids: CASGLVPAGANTEAFF.

The chain combines TRBV20-1 with TRBJ2-1; no reliable D call. Looked up from germline, CDR1 is DFQATT and CDR2 is SNEGSKA (reference sequence). The CDR3 runs 14 residues. V was clipped by 0 bases and J by 10 bases, with 16 bases between them. This chain's CDR3 is CSARDLARKGEQFF. The CDR3 DNA sequence: TGCAGTGCTAGAGATCTCGCTAGGAAAGGAGAGCAGTTCTTC.

This clonotype was picked up a small number of times. At one end the junction does not follow the germline gene, possibly because of a read error. The gene calls are TRBV12-3 or TRBV12-4 and TRBJ2-3; TRBD1 might be the D (6 bases). The CDR3 runs 11 residues. The CDR3 here is CASSLQGRGHF. CDR3 nucleotide sequence: TGTGCCAGCAGTTTGCAGGGGCGAGGGCATTTT.

The chain combines TRBV20-1 with TRBJ2-1; the D gene could be TRBD1 or TRBD2 (5 bases each). The V gene's germline CDR1 is DFQATT and CDR2 SNEGSKA (reference sequence). The CDR3 has 18 amino acids. Trimming removed 0 bases at V and 12 bases at J, with 30 bases between. The CDR3 sequence: CSARDAPSSGPRDGGQFF. In DNA form, the CDR3 reads TGCAGTGCTAGAGATGCCCCTAGCAGTGGTCCTAGGGATGGGGGGCAGTTCTTC.

This clonotype was picked up many times. DNA for the CDR3: TGTGCCAGCAGCCGTAAGAGGGAGCGGGTGGGCTGTTTGGAGACCCACGAGCAGTACTTC. This translates into CASSRKRERVGCLETHEQYF. The chain uses TRBV3-1 and TRBJ2-7, with D possibly being TRBD2 (6 bases). The CDR3 consists of 20 residues. Trimming removed 4 bases from V and 5 bases from J, with 33 bases in between. Germline-derived CDR1 and CDR2 are LGHDT and YNNKEL (reference sequence).

This clonotype was detected only a few times. The chain links TRBV6-1 to TRBJ2-7; the D is unclear. The CDR3 sequence is 12 residues long. Per germline, CDR1 MNHNS and CDR2 SASEGT. V dropped 3 bases and J dropped 2 bases, with 5 bases sitting between them. CDR3 sequence: CASSDWAYEQYF. CDR3 coding DNA: TGTGCCAGCAGTGACTGGGCCTACGAGCAGTACTTC.

V is TRBV29-1 and J is TRBJ1-2; D remains ambiguous. CDR1 and CDR2 from the germline V gene are SQVTM and ANQGSEA. This CDR3 region has 12 residues. Between the trimmed V and J ends, which lost 3 bases and 3 bases, there was a span of 8 bases. The CDR3 sequence is CSVDPPDYGYTF. In DNA form, the CDR3 reads TGCAGCGTTGACCCGCCTGACTATGGCTACACCTTC.

This clonotype was counted only a few times. The chain is built from TRBV29-1 and TRBJ2-1; D is ambiguous. This CDR3 comprises 12 residues. V was trimmed by 6 bases and J by 6 bases, leaving 12 bases between them. Germline values: CDR1 SQVTM, CDR2 ANQGSEA. This CDR3 is CSVPDLTNEQFF. CDR3 sequence (DNA): TGCAGCGTCCCGGACCTGACCAATGAGCAGTTCTTC.

This clonotype was seen a handful of times. J is TRBJ1-4 and V is TRBV7-9; TRBD1 agrees at 7 bases. Germline V lookup: CDR1 SEHNR, CDR2 FQNEAQ (reference sequence). The CDR3 sequence is 16 residues long. V was pared by 5 bases and J by 1 base, with 7 bases of the junction left unmatched. CDR3 sequence: CASSVAQGLTNEKLFF. The CDR3 bases are TGTGCCAGCAGCGTTGCACAGGGGTTAACTAATGAAAAACTGTTTTTT.

This clonotype was counted many times. This chain uses TRBV29-1 with TRBJ2-3, with D possibly matching TRBD2 (5 bases). The CDR3 is made up of 11 amino acids. The ends were cut back, 4 bases at V and 3 bases at J, with 5 bases in the middle. The germline V gene encodes CDR1 SQVTM and CDR2 ANQGSEA. The CDR3: CSVAGTDTQYF. CDR3 in DNA: TGCAGCGTTGCGGGAACAGATACGCAGTATTTT.

V usage is TRBV10-2 and J usage is TRBJ2-3, with a weak D call TRBD2 (5 bases). This CDR3 contains 16 residues. Deletions cut 6 bases from V and 4 bases from J, with 20 bases between. Germline CDR1 and CDR2: WSHSY and SAAADI. CDR3 amino acids: CASRDLVVVGADTQYF. CDR3 DNA sequence: TGCGCCAGCAGGGATCTAGTAGTGGTGGGAGCAGATACGCAGTATTTT.

This clonotype came up many times. This rearrangement joins TRBV7-2 to TRBJ2-1; no definite D call. The germline V gene encodes CDR1 SGHTA and CDR2 FQGNSA. The CDR3 totals 11 residues. V was clipped by 0 bases and J by 8 bases, with 2 bases between them. As DNA, the CDR3 is TGTGCCAGCAGCTTAGCCGATGAGCAGTTCTTC. This encodes CASSLADEQFF.

Only a few counts were recorded for this clonotype. The gene calls are TRBV12-3 or TRBV12-4 and TRBJ1-1; weak D call: TRBD1 (6 bases). This CDR3 is built from 15 residues. Trimming stripped 5 bases from V and 1 base from J, with 14 bases between. The CDR3 DNA sequence: TGTGCCAGCAGTCTCACGGGGGGGCAGAACACTGAAGCTTTCTTT. Amino acids: CASSLTGGQNTEAFF.

The CDR3, as DNA: TGTGCCTGGAGTGACGAGATGAACACTGAAGCTTTCTTT. Translating it yields CAWSDEMNTEAFF. The rearrangement links TRBV30 to TRBJ1-1; D call uncertain. Germline values: CDR1 GTSNPN, CDR2 SVGIG (reference sequence). The CDR3 is 13 amino acids. V was cut by 1 base and J by 0 bases, with 6 bases left in between.

This chain links TRBV6-5 with TRBJ1-3; D not resolved. This CDR3 has 14 residues. Germline V gives CDR1 MNHEY, CDR2 SVGAGI. The germline V and J ends were trimmed by 4 bases and 8 bases, with 15 bases remaining between them. CDR3 bases: TGTGCCAGCAGTTCCCCGGTCCGAGGCGACACCATATATTTT. Translation: CASSSPVRGDTIYF.